A single TCR beta chain is shown here with its context. Its target is unknown. Compared with germline, one end of the junction differs, possibly owing to a read error. Treatment defined: oral pan-JAK inhibitor, 5-10 mg twice daily. This record comes from a study of CD8+ T cells in alopecia areata. On the study more broadly: Dosing spanned 6 to 18 months on tofacitinib, then 6 months off drug.

CDR1 and CDR2 (germline): MGHRA, YSYEKL. CDR3 length: 16 amino acids. cDNA prepared by RNA extraction and subsequent reverse transcription served as the template for sequencing. The table came from immunoSEQ multiplex PCR; TCRdb's copy has only in-frame clones and leaves some out. In the table there are some 190,000 clones, around 60% of which are singletons. Study-wide findings and caveats: In scalp, tofacitinib significantly decreased clonality and expanded CD8+ clones among the top 100. Patients displayed less clarity in TCR sharing than mice, a finding possibly related to HLA.

This chain connects TRBV4-1 to TRBJ2-5; a weak D match, TRBD2 (6 bases). Source: CD4+ T cells sorted from blood, taken at week 4, from a patient treated with tofacitinib. This clonotype was obtained from a human donor with alopecia areata. The CDR3 protein is CASSQEVGTEGETQHF. The CDR3 region has the DNA TGCGCCAGCAGCCAAGAGGTGGGCACGGAGGGCGAGACCCAGCACTTC.